In its sample, the clone carrying this T cell receptor (beta chain) was seen a few times. The data belong to a study of blood T cells in healthy people across ages. Then a second PCR, running roughly 7 to 11 cycles, was carried out with a sample-barcoded 5' primer and a J-beta primer mix. Carrying 12 random nucleotides, a template-switch adaptor labeled each individual cDNA molecule. Each CDR3 protein gets one entry after TCRdb re-called the 5' RACE reads with MiXCR. This sample has around 1,000,000 distinct CDR3 sequences; 20% to 25% occur once, and the top ten carry 0.75%. Germline-derived CDR1 and CDR2 are SEHNR and FQNEAQ (reference sequence). The CDR3 runs to 15 residues. V was clipped by 5 bases and J by 3 bases, with 15 bases between them. Separately, the same data were catalogued under a study of T cells of mothers and their children. Per that paper: At a rate of about 1.5 ug per 15 ul, cDNA synthesis received all of the extracted RNA.

The receptor comes from a girl aged 2-10 years in good health. The sample comprised blood. V is TRBV7-9 and J is TRBJ2-3, with D perhaps matching TRBD2 (6 bases). CDR3 nucleotides: TGTGCCAGCAGCAAAGGCGGTCGGGGGACAGATACGCAGTATTTT. As protein: CASSKGGRGTDTQYF. The whole variable domain, filled in from reference TRBV7-9 and TRBJ2-3, reads DTGVSQNPRHKITKRGQNVTFRCDPISEHNRLYWYRQTLGQGPEFLTYFQNEAQLEKSRLLSDRFSAERPKGSFSTLEIQRTEQGDSAMYLCASSKGGRGTDTQYFGPGTRLTVL.